This entry lists 9 T cell receptor beta chains sequenced from one sample in a study of shared clonotypes between healthy human individuals. Only in-frame clones appear in the TCRdb table, and some are missing; sequencing was by immunoSEQ multiplex PCR. The repertoire consists of 450,000 to 500,000 clones, with approximately 84% occurring once and the leading ten covering approximately 11%. The sample taken for sequencing was PBMCs. These receptors originate from a woman aged 40 to 50 in good health. Some clones in this sample may be carry-over from other donors' samples.

This chain joins TRBV18 and TRBJ1-4; 7 bases map to TRBD1. With V trimmed by 4 bases and J by 5 bases, 1 base remained unmatched. Per germline, CDR1 KGHSH and CDR2 LQKENI. This CDR3 has 13 residues. CDR3 sequence reads: CASSRGQNEKLFF. In DNA, the CDR3 is TGTGCCAGCTCACGGGGACAGAATGAAAAACTGTTTTTT.

The DNA for the CDR3 is TGTGCCTCTACTCCCGGTTCGGAGAACTATGGCTACACCTTC. Its translation is CASTPGSENYGYTF. The chain recombines TRBV30 with TRBJ1-2; D is undetermined. The CDR3 contains 14 residues. Germline values: CDR1 GTSNPN, CDR2 SVGIG (reference sequence). V shed 7 bases and J shed 2 bases, with 17 bases lying between them. Full variable domain (outside the CDR3, taken from reference TRBV30 and TRBJ1-2): SQTIHQWPATLVQPVGSPLSLECTVEGTSNPNLYWYRQAAGRGLQLLFYSVGIGQISSEVPQNLSASRPQDRQFILSSKKLLLSDSGFYLCASTPGSENYGYTFGSGTRLTVV.

The chain links TRBV28 to TRBJ1-2; maybe TRBD1 (5 bases). Per the germline V gene, CDR1 is MDHEN and CDR2 is SYDVKM. V was clipped by 5 bases and J by 2 bases, with 15 bases between them. The CDR3 runs to 15 residues. DNA for the CDR3: TGTGCCAGCAGTCCCCCGGCAGGGCCAAACTATGGCTACACCTTC. It yields the protein CASSPPAGPNYGYTF.

Details on this clone: A read error likely explains this, since a far larger clone differs by one base. Other DNA sequences from this sample encode an identical CDR3 as well. The rearrangement uses TRBV5-8 and TRBJ1-5; D is ambiguous. The V end lost 6 bases, the J end lost 0 bases, and 16 bases lay between the germline ends. This CDR3 is 16 amino acids long. Germline values: CDR1 SGHTS, CDR2 YDEGEE. The CDR3 is CASTSSRVTSNQPQHF. Written as DNA, the CDR3 is TGTGCCAGCACCTCTTCCCGGGTCACTAGCAATCAGCCCCAGCATTTT.

This clone has ten or more counts. This CDR3 is also generated by other DNA sequences in the sample. As DNA, the CDR3 is TGTGCCAGCAGCGTCGAGGGGGTGCCCTACAATGAGCAGTTCTTC. Amino acid sequence: CASSVEGVPYNEQFF. This sequence joins TRBV9 and TRBJ2-1; the D gene is possibly TRBD1 (6 bases). The V end was cut by 2 bases, the J end by 2 bases, with 11 bases between. CDR3 size: 15 residues. Germline CDR1 is SGDLS and CDR2 is YYNGEE.

The V gene is TRBV5-4, the J gene TRBJ1-1, with 7 bases identical to TRBD1. The CDR3 length is 15 residues. The germline V gene encodes CDR1 SGHNT and CDR2 YYREEE (reference sequence). Germline trimming cut 3 bases from V and 4 bases from J; bases unmatched to any gene: 9. CDR3 nucleotide sequence: TGTGCCAGCAGCTCCCAGGGGGAGTGGGGCACTGAAGCTTTCTTT. This codes for CASSSQGEWGTEAFF.

A note on this clone: A far larger clone is just one base off, so this is likely a read error. The same CDR3 arises from other DNA sequences in this sample as well. The chain combines TRBV10-3 with TRBJ1-2, with TRBD1 matching 9 bases. Germline CDR1 ENHRY, CDR2 SYGVKD. The ends lost 0 bases at V and 8 bases at J; junction bases unmatched: 1. The CDR3 loop spans 13 amino acids. In DNA form, the CDR3 reads TGTGCCATCAGTGAGTCTGGACAGGGGGGCTACACCTTC. This codes for CAISESGQGGYTF.

The chain recombines TRBV10-3 with TRBJ1-1; D is unresolved. The CDR3 runs 12 residues. Germline V gene data show CDR1 as ENHRY and CDR2 as SYGVKD. The V gene lost 10 bases and the J gene lost 0 bases, with 9 bases spanning the gap. The CDR3 bases are TGTGCCACCAACACCTTGAACACTGAAGCTTTCTTT. This sequence encodes CATNTLNTEAFF.

This clone has ten or more counts. A junction end diverges from the germline sequence, so it may reflect a read error. The chain has TRBV4-3 and TRBJ2-1, with D possibly being TRBD1 or TRBD2 (5 bases each). The CDR3 has 15 amino acids. Germline CDR1 is LGHNA and CDR2 is YSLEER. CDR3 in DNA: TGCGCCAGCACCCAAGGGGTGGGACCCTACAATGAGCAGTTCTTC. Its translation is CASTQGVGPYNEQFF.